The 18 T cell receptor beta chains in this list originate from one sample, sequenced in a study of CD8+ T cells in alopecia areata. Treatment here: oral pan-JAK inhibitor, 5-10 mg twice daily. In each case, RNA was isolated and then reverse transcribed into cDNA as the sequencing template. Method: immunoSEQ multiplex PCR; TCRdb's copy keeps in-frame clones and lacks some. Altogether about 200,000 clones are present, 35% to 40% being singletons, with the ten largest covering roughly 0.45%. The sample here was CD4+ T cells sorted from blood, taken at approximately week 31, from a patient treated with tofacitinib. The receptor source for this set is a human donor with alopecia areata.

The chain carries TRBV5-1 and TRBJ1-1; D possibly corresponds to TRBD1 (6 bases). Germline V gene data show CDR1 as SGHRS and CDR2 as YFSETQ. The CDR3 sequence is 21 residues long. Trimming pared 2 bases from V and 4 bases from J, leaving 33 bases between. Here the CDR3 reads CASSFRSPLLGNRVASTEAFF. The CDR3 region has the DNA TGCGCCAGCAGCTTCCGTTCGCCCCTTCTTGGAAACAGGGTCGCAAGCACTGAAGCTTTCTTT.

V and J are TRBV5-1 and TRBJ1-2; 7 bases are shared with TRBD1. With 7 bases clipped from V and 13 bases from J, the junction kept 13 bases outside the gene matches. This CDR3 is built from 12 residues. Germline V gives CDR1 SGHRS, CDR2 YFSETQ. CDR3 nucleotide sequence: TGCGCCAGCCAGAGCCTGGACAGGACGATCACCTTC. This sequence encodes CASQSLDRTITF.

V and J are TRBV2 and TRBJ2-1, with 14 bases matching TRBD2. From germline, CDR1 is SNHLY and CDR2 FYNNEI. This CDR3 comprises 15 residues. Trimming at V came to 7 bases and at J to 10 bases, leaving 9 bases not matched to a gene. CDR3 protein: CASTPTSGGAREQFF. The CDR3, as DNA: TGTGCCAGCACCCCGACTAGCGGGGGGGCAAGGGAGCAGTTCTTC.

CDR3 coding DNA: TGTGCCAGCGTCCGGGAGTACCAAGAGACCCAGTACTTC. It yields the protein CASVREYQETQYF. The rearrangement links TRBV6-6 to TRBJ2-5, with D possibly matching TRBD2 (6 bases). V was trimmed by 8 bases and J by 0 bases, leaving 10 bases between them. The CDR3 spans 13 residues. CDR1 MNHNY and CDR2 SVGAGI come from the germline V gene (reference sequence).

CDR3 in amino acids: CASSSGGREAFF. The CDR3 DNA reads TGTGCCAGCAGTTCAGGGGGGCGTGAAGCTTTCTTT. The J gene is TRBJ1-1, the V gene TRBV6-5, with 7 bases matching TRBD1. Germline trimming cut 4 bases from V and 7 bases from J; bases unmatched to any gene: 3. Germline V gene data show CDR1 as MNHEY and CDR2 as SVGAGI. The CDR3 has 12 residues.

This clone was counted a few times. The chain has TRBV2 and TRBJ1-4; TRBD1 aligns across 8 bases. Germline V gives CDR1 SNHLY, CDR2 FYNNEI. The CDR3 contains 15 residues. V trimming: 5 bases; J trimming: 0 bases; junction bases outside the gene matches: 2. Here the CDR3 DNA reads TGTGCCAGCAGTTCAGGGGGCGCAACTAATGAAAAACTGTTTTTT. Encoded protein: CASSSGGATNEKLFF.

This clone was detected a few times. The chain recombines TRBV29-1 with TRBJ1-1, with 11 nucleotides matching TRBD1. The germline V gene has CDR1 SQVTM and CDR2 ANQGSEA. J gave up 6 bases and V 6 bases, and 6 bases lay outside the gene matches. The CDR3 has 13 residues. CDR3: CSVNRDRGAEAFF. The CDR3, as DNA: TGCAGCGTCAACCGGGACAGGGGGGCTGAAGCTTTCTTT.

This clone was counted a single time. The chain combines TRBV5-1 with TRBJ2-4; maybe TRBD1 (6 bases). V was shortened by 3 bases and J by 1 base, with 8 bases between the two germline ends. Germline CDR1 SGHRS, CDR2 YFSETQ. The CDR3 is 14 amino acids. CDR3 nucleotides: TGCGCCAGCAGCTATGACAGGGCCAAAAACATTCAGTACTTC. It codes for CASSYDRAKNIQYF.

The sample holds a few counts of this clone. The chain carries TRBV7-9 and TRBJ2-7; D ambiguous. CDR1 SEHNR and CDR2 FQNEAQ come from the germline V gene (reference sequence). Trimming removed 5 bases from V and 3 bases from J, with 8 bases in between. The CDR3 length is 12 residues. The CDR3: CASSPTSYEQYF. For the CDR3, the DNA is TGTGCCAGCAGCCCTACGAGCTACGAGCAGTACTTC.

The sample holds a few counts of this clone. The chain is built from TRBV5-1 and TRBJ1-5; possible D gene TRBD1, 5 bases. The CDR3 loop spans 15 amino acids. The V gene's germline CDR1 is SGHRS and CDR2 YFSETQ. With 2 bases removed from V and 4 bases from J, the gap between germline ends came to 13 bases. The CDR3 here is CASSLGHSPNQPQHF. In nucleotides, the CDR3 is TGCGCCAGCAGCTTAGGACATTCGCCGAATCAGCCCCAGCATTTT.

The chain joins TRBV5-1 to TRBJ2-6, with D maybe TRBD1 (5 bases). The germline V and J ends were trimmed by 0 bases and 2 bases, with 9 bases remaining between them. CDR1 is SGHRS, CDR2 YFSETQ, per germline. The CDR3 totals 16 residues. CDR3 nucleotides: TGCGCCAGCAGCTTGGCTAGGGGTACTGGGGCCAACGTCCTGACTTTC. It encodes CASSLARGTGANVLTF.

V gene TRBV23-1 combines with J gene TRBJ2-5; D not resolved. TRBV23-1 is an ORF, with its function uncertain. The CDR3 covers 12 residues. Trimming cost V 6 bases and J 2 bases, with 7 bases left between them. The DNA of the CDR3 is TGCGCCAGCAGCCTAGAACAAGAGACCCAGTACTTC. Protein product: CASSLEQETQYF.

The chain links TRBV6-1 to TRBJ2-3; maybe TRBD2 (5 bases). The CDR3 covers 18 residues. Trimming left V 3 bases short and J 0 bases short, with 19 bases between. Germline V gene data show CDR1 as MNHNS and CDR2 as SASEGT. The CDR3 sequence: CASSDSGSTGLSTDTQYF. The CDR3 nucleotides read TGTGCCAGCAGTGATTCCGGTTCTACCGGACTGAGCACAGATACGCAGTATTTT.

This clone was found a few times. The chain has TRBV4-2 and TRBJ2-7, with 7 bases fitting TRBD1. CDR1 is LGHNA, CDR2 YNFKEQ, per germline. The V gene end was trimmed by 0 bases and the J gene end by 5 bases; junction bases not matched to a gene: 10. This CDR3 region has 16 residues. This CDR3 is CASSQDFSTGINEQYF. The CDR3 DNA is TGTGCCAGCAGCCAAGATTTCTCGACAGGGATCAACGAGCAGTACTTC.

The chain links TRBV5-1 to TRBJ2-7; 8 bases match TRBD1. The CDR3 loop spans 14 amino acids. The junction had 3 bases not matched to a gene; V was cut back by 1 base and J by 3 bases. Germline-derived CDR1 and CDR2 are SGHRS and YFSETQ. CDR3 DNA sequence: TGCGCCAGCAGCTTGAACACAGGGGGCTACGAGCAGTACTTC. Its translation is CASSLNTGGYEQYF.

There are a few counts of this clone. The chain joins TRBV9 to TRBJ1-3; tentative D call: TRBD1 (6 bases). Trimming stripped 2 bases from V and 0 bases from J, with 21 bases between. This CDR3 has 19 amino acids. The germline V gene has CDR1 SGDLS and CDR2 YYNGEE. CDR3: CASSVANSGAINSGNTIYF. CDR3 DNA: TGTGCCAGCAGCGTTGCCAACTCGGGGGCGATCAACTCTGGAAACACCATATATTTT.

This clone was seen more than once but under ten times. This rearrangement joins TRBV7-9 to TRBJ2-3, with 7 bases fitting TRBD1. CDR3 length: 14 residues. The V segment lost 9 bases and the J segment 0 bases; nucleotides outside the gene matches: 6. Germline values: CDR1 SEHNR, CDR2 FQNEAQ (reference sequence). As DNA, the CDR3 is TGTGCCAGTCGAGGGGGCTCGAGCACAGATACGCAGTATTTT. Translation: CASRGGSSTDTQYF.

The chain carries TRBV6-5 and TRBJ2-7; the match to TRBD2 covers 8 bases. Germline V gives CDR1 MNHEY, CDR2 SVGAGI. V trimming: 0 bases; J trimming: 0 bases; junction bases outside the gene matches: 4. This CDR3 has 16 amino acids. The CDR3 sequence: CASSYSGGGSSYEQYF. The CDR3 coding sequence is TGTGCCAGCAGTTACTCAGGCGGGGGGAGCTCCTACGAGCAGTACTTC.